A selection of T cell receptor beta chains follows, all from one sample in a study of shared clonotypes between healthy human individuals. TCRdb's copy holds only in-frame clones and misses some; the assay was immunoSEQ multiplex PCR. The sample has roughly 1,600,000 clones, 98% to 99% seen once. The sequenced material came from naive CD4+ T cells sorted from blood. The receptors originated from a man aged 30 to 39 in good health. The CDR3 runs from the conserved cysteine through the conserved F or W. The D gene is left open where the match is weak. The size of a clone is reported for some rows only, either as once, few or many, or as a class for expanded clones.

>TRBJ2-1|-|TRBD2|TRBV9
TGTGCCAGCAGCGTAGTGGGCAGGGGCGGACTAGCGGGCTCCAATGAGCAGTTCTTC
CASSVVGRGGLAGSNEQFF
>TRBJ2-2|-|-|TRBV19
TGTGCCAGTAGTCTAAGTTACACCGGGGAGCTGTTTTTT
CASSLSYTGELFF
>TRBJ2-2|-|-|TRBV19
TGTGCCAGTAGTATCCGGGACCGAGGAACCGGGGAGCTGTTTTTT
CASSIRDRGTGELFF
>TRBJ2-7|-|TRBD2|TRBV28
TGTGCCAGCAGTCCGGGGGGACCTACCTACGAGCAGTACTTC
CASSPGGPTYEQYF
>TRBJ1-1|-|-|TRBV5-8
TGTGCCAGCAGCGGTTGGGGGGCTGAAGCTTTCTTT
CASSGWGAEAFF
>TRBJ2-7|-|-|TRBV7-9
TGTGCCAGCAGCTCCTTTGCGGACCACGCCTACGAGCAGTACTTC
CASSSFADHAYEQYF
>TRBJ2-7|-|TRBD2|TRBV18
TGTGCCAGCTCACCAGGGGCTAGCGGGTCGTACGAGCAGTACTTC
CASSPGASGSYEQYF
>TRBJ1-4|-|-|TRBV5-1
TGCGCCAGCAGCTCAACTTCTCTTGGGGAAAAACTGTTTTTT
CASSSTSLGEKLFF
>TRBJ2-1|-|TRBD2|TRBV11-2
TGTGCCAGCAGGCCAGCGCTAGCGGGAGGCAATGAGCAGTTCTTC
CASRPALAGGNEQFF
>TRBJ2-3|-|TRBD2|TRBV4-2
TGTGCCAGCAGGGACACATTAGCGGGGCCTAGCACAGATACGCAGTATTTT
CASRDTLAGPSTDTQYF
>TRBJ2-1|-|TRBD2|TRBV19
TGTGCCAGTAGTATGCTAGCGGGAGGGGGGGTCAATGAGCAGTTCTTC
CASSMLAGGGVNEQFF
>TRBJ2-2|-|TRBD2|TRBV10-3
TGTGCCACGCTGTCCAGCGGGAGTTCCACCGGGGAGCTGTTTTTT
CATLSSGSSTGELFF
>TRBJ2-7|-|TRBD1|TRBV10-2
TGCGCCAGCACTGGGACAGGGGGGGAGTACGAGCAGTACTTC
CASTGTGGEYEQYF
>TRBJ2-1|-|-|TRBV11-2
TGTGCCAGCAGCCCGTGGGGGTTCAATGAGCAGTTCTTC
CASSPWGFNEQFF
>TRBJ2-7|-|-|TRBV28
TGTGCCAGCGGCTTGGGCGGTTGGGTCTACGAGCAGTACTTC
CASGLGGWVYEQYF
>TRBJ1-5|-|-|TRBV12-5
TGTGCTAGTGCCACAGGGAACGGGGATCAGCCCCAGCATTTT
CASATGNGDQPQHF
>TRBJ1-4|-|TRBD1|TRBV6-1
TGTGCCAGCAGTTCGGGACAGAATGAAAAACTGTTTTTT
CASSSGQNEKLFF
>TRBJ2-7|-|-|TRBV5-1
TGCGCCAGCAGCAGCCCCGGGGCCGGGCAGTACTTC
CASSSPGAGQYF
>TRBJ2-1|once|-|TRBV2
TGTGCCAGCAGTGAAGTTAGCGACGCCTACAATGAGCAGTTCTTC
CASSEVSDAYNEQFF
>TRBJ2-6|-|-|TRBV7-8
TGTGCCAGCAGCTCCGCACGGGGACGTAACTCTGGGGCCAACGTCCTGACTTTC
CASSSARGRNSGANVLTF
>TRBJ2-7|-|TRBD2|TRBV10-1
TGCGCCAGCAGTGAGGTACTAGCGGGTTCTACCTACGAGCAGTACTTC
CASSEVLAGSTYEQYF
>TRBJ2-7|-|TRBD1|TRBV27
TGTGCCAGCAGTACCGGGACAGGGGTCTCCTACGAGCAGTACTTC
CASSTGTGVSYEQYF
>TRBJ2-7|-|TRBD2|TRBV23-1
TGCGCCAGCAGCTCAACCAGCGGGGCATTGGACGAGCAGTACTTC
CASSSTSGALDEQYF
>TRBJ2-2|-|TRBD2|TRBV7-2
TGTGCCAGCAGCTATCTAGCGGGGGCCGGGGAGCTGTTTTTT
CASSYLAGAGELFF
>TRBJ2-1|-|-|TRBV27
TGTGCCAGCAGTTTCTCTACCTACAATGAGCAGTTCTTC
CASSFSTYNEQFF
>TRBJ2-5|-|TRBD2|TRBV9
TGTGCCAGCAGTCGCGGACTAGCTGGGACCCAGTACTTC
CASSRGLAGTQYF
>TRBJ1-2|-|-|TRBV7-9
TGTGCCAGCAGCTTAGGAGAGATTTTTATAGACTATGGCTACACCTTC
CASSLGEIFIDYGYTF
>TRBJ2-1|-|-|TRBV18
TGTGCCAGCTCACCACTCGGGGATGAGCAGTTCTTC
CASSPLGDEQFF
>TRBJ2-1|-|-|TRBV5-1
TGCGCCAGCAGCTTTGAGTACGGTGAGCAGTTCTTC
CASSFEYGEQFF
>TRBJ2-1|-|TRBD1|TRBV18
TGTGCCAGCTCACCACTTCAGGGGGTTTCCTACAATGAGCAGTTCTTC
CASSPLQGVSYNEQFF
>TRBJ2-3|-|-|TRBV7-9
TGTGCCAGCAGCTCCGCGTCGGCGCAGTATTTT
CASSSASAQYF
>TRBJ2-1|-|-|TRBV13
TGTGCCAGCAGCCCCCTGAGCTCCTACAATGAGCAGTTCTTC
CASSPLSSYNEQFF
>TRBJ2-7|-|-|TRBV7-2
TGTGCCAGCAGCTTAGACAGGGAAGTGAACGAGCAGTACTTC
CASSLDREVNEQYF
>TRBJ2-7|-|-|TRBV6-5
TGTGCCAGCAGGGAGACAGCGACCTACGAGCAGTACTTC
CASRETATYEQYF
>TRBJ2-1|-|-|TRBV5-1
TGCGCCAGCAGCTTGGTTCAGGGCGGGCACTCCTACAATGAGCAGTTCTTC
CASSLVQGGHSYNEQFF
>TRBJ1-5|-|-|TRBV28
TGTGCCAGCAGATACAGGGTTCTAGGAGTACAGCCCCAGCATTTT
CASRYRVLGVQPQHF
>TRBJ2-7|-|-|TRBV5-1
TGCGCCAGCAGCTTTTTGTCCGGGACAAGCTCCTACGAGCAGTACTTC
CASSFLSGTSSYEQYF
>TRBJ1-2|-|-|TRBV18
TGTGCCAGCTCACCGACGGAATCCTCAATGACAGACTACACCTTC
CASSPTESSMTDYTF
>TRBJ2-3|-|-|TRBV6-5
TGTGCCAGCAGTTATTTGGGGATCACAGATACGCAGTATTTT
CASSYLGITDTQYF
>TRBJ2-5|-|TRBD2|TRBV19
TGTGCCAGTAGTAGTCCGGGGGGAGAGACCCAGTACTTC
CASSSPGGETQYF
>TRBJ2-1|-|-|TRBV2
TGTGCCAGCAGGACGGGACACAACTACAATGAGCAGTTCTTC
CASRTGHNYNEQFF